One sample yielded the 31 T cell receptor beta chains listed below, sequenced in a study of blood T cell repertoires in COVID-19. Assay used: immunoSEQ multiplex PCR; TCRdb lists only in-frame clones, some missing. The sample shows about 430,000 clones, roughly 90% of them seen only once. The sequenced sample consisted of peripheral blood. These TCRs come from a man younger than 35 with COVID-19, enrolled during active disease.

The chain recombines TRBV4-1 with TRBJ2-2; TRBD2 agrees at 11 bases. The germline gives CDR1 MGHRA, CDR2 YSYEKL. The V gene end was trimmed by 1 base and the J gene end by 2 bases; junction bases not matched to a gene: 3. The CDR3 is made up of 17 amino acids. The CDR3 region has the DNA TGCGCCAGCAGCCAAGCTGGGACTAGCGGAAACACCGGGGAGCTGTTTTTT. Protein: CASSQAGTSGNTGELFF.

The rearrangement links TRBV27 to TRBJ2-7, with D maybe TRBD2 (5 bases). The V gene's germline CDR1 is MNHEY and CDR2 SMNVEV (reference sequence). The CDR3 has 14 residues. The ends were cut back, 2 bases at V and 3 bases at J, with 11 bases in the middle. CDR3 amino acids: CASSLRFGGYEQYF. The CDR3 DNA is TGTGCCAGCAGTTTAAGATTTGGAGGCTACGAGCAGTACTTC.

CDR3 amino acids: CSAGQGQAFF. CDR3 sequence (DNA): TGCAGTGCCGGACAGGGCCAAGCTTTCTTT. The V and J genes are TRBV20-1 and TRBJ1-1; 8 nucleotides line up with TRBD1. Per germline, CDR1 DFQATT and CDR2 SNEGSKA (reference sequence). The J segment lost 9 bases and the V segment lost 6 bases, leaving 3 bases of the junction unmatched. There are 10 residues in the CDR3.

The chain is built from TRBV19 and TRBJ2-2; D unclear. Germline CDR1 and CDR2: LNHDA and SQIVND (reference sequence). With 7 bases removed from V and 0 bases from J, the gap between germline ends came to 15 bases. This CDR3 has 16 amino acids. The CDR3 coding sequence is TGTGCCAGTACCTCCAGGTGGCCGCCGAACACCGGGGAGCTGTTTTTT. Translated: CASTSRWPPNTGELFF.

The rearrangement links TRBV12-3 or TRBV12-4 to TRBJ1-5; D is unresolved. The V end lost 4 bases, the J end lost 7 bases, and 8 bases lay between the germline ends. There are 12 residues in the CDR3. DNA for the CDR3: TGTGCCAGCAGTTCACAGATGCAGCCCCAGCATTTT. Translation gives CASSSQMQPQHF.

The chain couples TRBV7-3 to TRBJ2-3; possibly TRBD2 for D (5 bases). The ends were cut back, 2 bases at V and 2 bases at J, with 11 bases in the middle. The CDR3 is made up of 15 amino acids. CDR1 and CDR2 (germline): SGHTA, FQGTGA. This chain's CDR3 is CASSLGLAPTDTQYF. For the CDR3, the DNA is TGTGCCAGCAGCTTAGGTTTAGCGCCCACAGATACGCAGTATTTT. Supplemented by reference TRBV7-3 and TRBJ2-3, the full variable domain reads GAGVSQTPSNKVTEKGKYVELRCDPISGHTALYWYRQSLGQGPEFLIYFQGTGAADDSGLPNDRFFAVRPEGSVSTLKIQRTERGDSAVYLCASSLGLAPTDTQYFGPGTRLTVL.

This clone was found once. The rearrangement uses TRBV5-3 and TRBJ2-1; possibly TRBD1 for D (7 bases). TRBV5-3 is recorded as an ORF, its role being uncertain. CDR3 length: 14 residues. V lost 4 bases to trimming and J lost 6 bases, with 14 bases between them. In DNA form, the CDR3 reads TGTGCCAGAAGCGCGGGACAGTGGGGCAATGAGCAGTTCTTC. Its protein product is CARSAGQWGNEQFF.

The rearrangement joins TRBV6-5 to TRBJ2-7; no clear D gene. V was trimmed by 0 bases and J by 6 bases, leaving 6 bases between them. Per germline, CDR1 MNHEY and CDR2 SVGAGI. The CDR3 loop spans 12 amino acids. The CDR3, as DNA: TGTGCCAGCAGTTACTCAACTCCCGAGCAGTACTTC. It is translated as CASSYSTPEQYF.

The rearrangement links TRBV5-8 to TRBJ1-4; D uncertain. CDR1 SGHTS and CDR2 YDEGEE come from the germline V gene. The CDR3 spans 16 residues. V lost 0 bases and J 6 bases, leaving 15 bases between the germline ends. CDR3 coding DNA: TGTGCCAGCAGCTTGGAGCGGGCAGGATTCGATGAAAAACTGTTTTTT. Translating it yields CASSLERAGFDEKLFF.

This chain links TRBV6-5 with TRBJ2-4; D may be TRBD2 (5 bases). CDR1 is MNHEY, CDR2 SVGAGI, per germline. The CDR3 is made up of 13 amino acids. Trimming shortened V by 10 bases and J by 0 bases, and 10 bases separated the two germline ends. CDR3 protein: CATDGLAKNIQYF. The CDR3 nucleotides read TGTGCCACCGACGGACTAGCCAAAAACATTCAGTACTTC.

This sequence joins TRBV30 and TRBJ2-1; TRBD2 matches 14 bases. The V segment lost 5 bases and the J segment 9 bases; nucleotides outside the gene matches: 9. Germline CDR1 is GTSNPN and CDR2 is SVGIG (reference sequence). There are 15 residues in the CDR3. In DNA, the CDR3 is TGTGCCTGGCTACCGGGACTAGCGGGAGTGGCTGAGCAGTTCTTC. This gives the protein CAWLPGLAGVAEQFF.

The chain couples TRBV10-3 to TRBJ1-2; 8 nucleotides match TRBD1. J gave up 4 bases and V 11 bases, and 6 bases lay outside the gene matches. The CDR3 runs to 12 residues. CDR1 ENHRY and CDR2 SYGVKD come from the germline V gene. The CDR3 bases are TGTGCCTCGCGGACAGGGAGCTATGGCTACACCTTC. Translation: CASRTGSYGYTF.

This clone was observed a single time. The chain links TRBV7-9 to TRBJ2-7; 11 bases align to TRBD1. In germline, CDR1 is SEHNR, CDR2 FQNEAQ (reference sequence). The CDR3 contains 15 residues. The trim removed 5 bases at V and 7 bases at J, leaving 10 bases unmatched. The chain's CDR3 is CASSRPGQGGNEQYF. In DNA form, the CDR3 reads TGTGCCAGCAGCCGTCCGGGACAGGGGGGGAATGAGCAGTACTTC.

This clone was found a few times. J is TRBJ1-4 and V is TRBV5-4, with 9 bases fitting TRBD1. CDR1 is SGHNT and CDR2 is YYREEE in the germline V gene (reference sequence). CDR3 length: 13 residues. V was pared by 3 bases and J by 11 bases, with 5 bases of the junction left unmatched. In nucleotides, the CDR3 is TGTGCCAGCAGCTCTGCCGGGACAGGGAAACTGTTTTTT. Amino acid sequence: CASSSAGTGKLFF.

This clone was recorded only once. V is TRBV3-1 (or the pseudogene TRBV3-2) and J is TRBJ2-4; D remains ambiguous. The V gene's germline CDR1 is LGHDT and CDR2 YNNKEL (reference sequence). With 4 bases removed from V and 8 bases from J, the gap between germline ends came to 15 bases. The CDR3 contains 14 residues. CDR3 in DNA: TGTGCCAGCAGCCCGCCTAATGCGGCGTACATTCAGTACTTC. Translating gives CASSPPNAAYIQYF.

The chain combines TRBV5-8 with TRBJ2-7, with D perhaps matching TRBD1 (5 bases). The CDR3 totals 16 residues. Trimming took 6 bases from V and 5 from J, leaving 24 bases between them. The germline V gene has CDR1 SGHTS and CDR2 YDEGEE. The CDR3 here is CASKSLVRGLVHEQYF. The CDR3 DNA follows: TGTGCCAGCAAAAGCTTAGTAAGGGGCCTAGTCCACGAGCAGTACTTC.

The chain carries TRBV29-1 and TRBJ1-2; D uncertain. The V end lost 4 bases, the J end lost 2 bases, and 8 bases lay between the germline ends. Germline CDR1 is SQVTM and CDR2 is ANQGSEA. The CDR3 has 12 residues. The CDR3 bases are TGCAGCGTTGTGGAGAACAACTATGGCTACACCTTC. Its translation: CSVVENNYGYTF.

This sequence joins TRBV24-1 and TRBJ2-1, with D possibly being TRBD2 (5 bases). The CDR3 covers 13 residues. The germline CDR1 and CDR2 sequences are KGHDR and SFDVKD. The V gene lost 9 bases and the J gene lost 3 bases, with 11 bases spanning the gap. The CDR3 DNA sequence: TGTGCCACCGTCGGACTTAACTACAATGAGCAGTTCTTC. This gives the protein CATVGLNYNEQFF.

The V gene is TRBV6-5, the J gene TRBJ2-3; TRBD2 is a possible D gene (5 bases). This CDR3 comprises 13 residues. Trimming left V 0 bases short and J 4 bases short, with 5 bases between. Germline V lookup: CDR1 MNHEY, CDR2 SVGAGI. The CDR3 is CASSYSRADTQYF. The DNA of the CDR3 is TGTGCCAGCAGTTACTCGAGGGCAGATACGCAGTATTTT.

V usage is TRBV14 and J usage is TRBJ1-4; D is unclear. The CDR3 spans 15 residues. CDR1 SGHDN and CDR2 FVKESK come from the germline V gene. Trimming left V 4 bases short and J 7 bases short, with 16 bases between. In DNA, the CDR3 is TGTGCCAGCAGCCCTTCGACTGACCGGAGTGAAAAACTGTTTTTT. This gives the protein CASSPSTDRSEKLFF.

V is TRBV4-1 and J is TRBJ2-7; 11 bases align to TRBD2. Germline loops: CDR1 MGHRA, CDR2 YSYEKL. The CDR3 extends over 15 amino acids. The trim removed 3 bases at V and 2 bases at J, leaving 3 bases unmatched. CDR3 DNA: TGCGCCAGCAGCCATTTAGCGGGGGGGACCTACGAGCAGTACTTC. It encodes CASSHLAGGTYEQYF.

CDR3 protein: CASSEFWGASGYTDTQYF. CDR3 DNA sequence: TGCGCCAGCAGTGAATTTTGGGGGGCTAGCGGGTACACAGATACGCAGTATTTT. The chain recombines TRBV10-2 with TRBJ2-3; TRBD2 agrees at 8 bases. Germline trimming cut 3 bases from V and 2 bases from J; bases unmatched to any gene: 13. The CDR3 spans 18 residues. Germline V gene lookup returns CDR1 WSHSY and CDR2 SAAADI.

V gene TRBV5-5 combines with J gene TRBJ1-1, with D unresolved. The CDR3 is 13 amino acids. V lost 2 bases to trimming and J lost 8 bases, with 13 bases between them. Germline CDR1 and CDR2: SGHKS and YYEKEE (reference sequence). CDR3 protein: CASSFGMEYEAFF. CDR3 sequence (DNA): TGTGCCAGCAGCTTTGGCATGGAGTACGAAGCTTTCTTT.

The rearrangement joins TRBV3-1 (or the pseudogene TRBV3-2) to TRBJ2-5, with D perhaps matching TRBD1 (6 bases). Germline V gene sequence: CDR1 LGHDT, CDR2 YNNKEL (reference sequence). V was clipped by 3 bases and J by 5 bases, with 19 bases between them. The CDR3 runs to 16 residues. CDR3 sequence reads: CASSQRKTYQGETQYF. The CDR3 nucleotides read TGTGCCAGCAGCCAGAGAAAGACATACCAGGGGGAGACCCAGTACTTC.

The J gene is TRBJ2-5, the V gene TRBV19; the D gene is possibly TRBD2 (7 bases). Germline values: CDR1 LNHDA, CDR2 SQIVND (reference sequence). V was cut by 10 bases and J by 1 base, with 16 bases left in between. CDR3 length equals 14 residues. The CDR3: CATAKGGSQETQYF. CDR3 DNA: TGTGCCACCGCCAAGGGGGGGAGCCAAGAGACCCAGTACTTC. The full variable domain, rest sourced from reference TRBV19 and TRBJ2-5, is DGGITQSPKYLFRKEGQNVTLSCEQNLNHDAMYWYRQDPGQGLRLIYYSQIVNDFQKGDIAEGYSVSREKKESFPLTVTSAQKNPTAFYLCATAKGGSQETQYFGPGTRLLVL.

This chain joins TRBV7-9 and TRBJ2-7, with D perhaps matching TRBD2 (6 bases). The CDR3 is 14 residues long. V lost 1 base to trimming and J lost 5 bases, with 12 bases between them. Germline V gene lookup returns CDR1 SEHNR and CDR2 FQNEAQ (reference sequence). The CDR3 bases are TGTGCCAGCAGCTTAGGGGGGACTCGACACGAGCAGTACTTC. Its translation: CASSLGGTRHEQYF. Looking up the rest from reference TRBV7-9 and TRBJ2-7 gives the full variable domain: DTGVSQNPRHKITKRGQNVTFRCDPISEHNRLYWYRQTLGQGPEFLTYFQNEAQLEKSRLLSDRFSAERPKGSFSTLEIQRTEQGDSAMYLCASSLGGTRHEQYFGPGTRLTVT.

The CDR3 here is CSAGGKGFNTEAFF. The CDR3 nucleotides read TGCAGCGCCGGGGGGAAGGGGTTCAACACTGAAGCTTTCTTT. This chain joins TRBV29-1 and TRBJ1-1; possible D gene TRBD1, 5 bases. The CDR3 contains 14 residues. Germline V gene sequence: CDR1 SQVTM, CDR2 ANQGSEA. Trimming removed 7 bases at V and 2 bases at J, with 17 bases between.

The CDR3 loop reads CASGLDLSGGLFNEQFF. The CDR3 nucleotides are TGTGCTAGTGGTTTGGACCTTAGCGGGGGGCTCTTCAATGAGCAGTTCTTC. This chain links TRBV12-5 with TRBJ2-1; 10 positions agree with TRBD2. The germline V gene has CDR1 LGHNT and CDR2 FRNRAP. The CDR3 length is 17 residues. V dropped 1 base and J dropped 6; count of bases not matched to a gene: 9.

The chain carries TRBV15 and TRBJ1-2; 7 bases line up with TRBD1. CDR3 length equals 13 residues. CDR1 and CDR2 from the germline V gene are LNHNV and YYDKDF (reference sequence). J lost 8 bases, V lost 6 bases, and 9 bases had no gene match. CDR3 coding DNA: TGTGCCACCAGGACTGAGGGGGCGCGGGGCTACACCTTC. Translation gives CATRTEGARGYTF.

The chain is built from TRBV6-5 and TRBJ1-6, with 7 bases that match TRBD1. The germline V gene has CDR1 MNHEY and CDR2 SVGAGI. Unmatched junction bases numbered 6, after V lost 8 bases and J lost 5 bases. This CDR3 has 14 residues. CDR3 DNA sequence: TGTGCCAGCGCCGGGACAGTACATAATTCACCCCTCCACTTT. Its protein product is CASAGTVHNSPLHF.

The rearrangement uses TRBV2 and TRBJ1-5, with D perhaps matching TRBD1 (6 bases). Germline V CDR1 and CDR2: SNHLY, FYNNEI. V shed 4 bases and J shed 0 bases, with 10 bases lying between them. This CDR3 contains 15 residues. CDR3 in DNA: TGTGCCAGCAGTGCGGACAGCCATAGCAATCAGCCCCAGCATTTT. Translated: CASSADSHSNQPQHF.